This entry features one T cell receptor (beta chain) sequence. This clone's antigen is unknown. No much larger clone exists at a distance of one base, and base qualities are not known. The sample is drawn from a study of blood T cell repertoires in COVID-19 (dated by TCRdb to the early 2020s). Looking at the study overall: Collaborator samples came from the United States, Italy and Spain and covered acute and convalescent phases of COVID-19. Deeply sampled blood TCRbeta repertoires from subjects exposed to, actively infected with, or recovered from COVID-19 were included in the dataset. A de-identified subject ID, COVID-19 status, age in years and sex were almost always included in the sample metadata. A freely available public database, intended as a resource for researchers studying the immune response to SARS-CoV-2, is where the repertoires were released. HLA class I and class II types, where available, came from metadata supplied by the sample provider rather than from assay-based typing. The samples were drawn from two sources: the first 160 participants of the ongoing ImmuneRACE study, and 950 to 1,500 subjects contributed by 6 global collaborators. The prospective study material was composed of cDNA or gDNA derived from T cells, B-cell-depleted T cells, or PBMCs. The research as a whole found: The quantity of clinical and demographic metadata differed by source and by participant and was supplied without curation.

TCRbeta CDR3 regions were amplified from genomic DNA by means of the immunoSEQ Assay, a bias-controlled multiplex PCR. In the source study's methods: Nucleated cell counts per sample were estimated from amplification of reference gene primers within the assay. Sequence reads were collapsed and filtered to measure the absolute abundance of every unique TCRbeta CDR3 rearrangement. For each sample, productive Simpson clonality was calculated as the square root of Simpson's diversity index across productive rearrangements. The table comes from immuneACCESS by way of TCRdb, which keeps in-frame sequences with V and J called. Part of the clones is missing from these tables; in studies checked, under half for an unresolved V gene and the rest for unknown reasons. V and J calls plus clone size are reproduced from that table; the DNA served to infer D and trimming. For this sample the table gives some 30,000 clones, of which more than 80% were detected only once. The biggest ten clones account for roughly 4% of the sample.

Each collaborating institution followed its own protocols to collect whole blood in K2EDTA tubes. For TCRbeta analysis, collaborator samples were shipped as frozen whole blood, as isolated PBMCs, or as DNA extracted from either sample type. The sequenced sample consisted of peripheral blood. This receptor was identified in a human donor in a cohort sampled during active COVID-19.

The DNA reads as follows: TGTGCCAGCGAGGCGGGACAGGGGTCTGGAAACACCATATATTTT. It codes for CASEAGQGSGNTIYF. Recombination linked TRBV7-9 to TRBJ1-3, with TRBD1 identical over 10 junction bases. The germline V gene (reference sequence) gives CDR1 as SEHNR and CDR2 as FQNEAQ. Counted from cysteine to phenylalanine, this CDR3 has 15 amino acids. Just CDR3 DNA is preserved here, 45 bases in frame from base 1. Compared with germline, V lacks 8 bases and J lacks 1 base; bases without a gene match: 5.